This paragraph reports one TCR beta chain. The target antigen is unknown. The data stem from a study of T cell responses to AZD1222 COVID-19 vaccine. Study-wide findings and caveats: Unmutated regions of variants are reportedly targeted by nearly half of spike-specific TCRs. The study sampled repertoires only after the peak T cell response. Seropositive status at baseline applied to only a handful of AZD1222 recipients. Clonal diversity was possibly underestimated; the donors were predominantly white British and more often female.

The length of the CDR3 is 15 residues. The germline V gene encodes CDR1 LGHNA and CDR2 YSLEER. V shed 4 bases, J shed 0 bases, and the junction held 2 bases outside the gene matches. Data came from immunoSEQ multiplex PCR; TCRdb stores just in-frame clones and leaves some out. The table lists about 140,000 clones, more than 85% of them singletons. The source was peripheral blood, collected on day 0 of MenACWY control vaccination. The V call is TRBV4-3, the J call TRBJ2-2; TRBD1 matches at 7 bases. The origin of this receptor is an adult in good health. Written as DNA, the CDR3 is TGCGCCAGCAGCCGTGGGACAGCGAACACCGGGGAGCTGTTTTTT. Protein product: CASSRGTANTGELFF.